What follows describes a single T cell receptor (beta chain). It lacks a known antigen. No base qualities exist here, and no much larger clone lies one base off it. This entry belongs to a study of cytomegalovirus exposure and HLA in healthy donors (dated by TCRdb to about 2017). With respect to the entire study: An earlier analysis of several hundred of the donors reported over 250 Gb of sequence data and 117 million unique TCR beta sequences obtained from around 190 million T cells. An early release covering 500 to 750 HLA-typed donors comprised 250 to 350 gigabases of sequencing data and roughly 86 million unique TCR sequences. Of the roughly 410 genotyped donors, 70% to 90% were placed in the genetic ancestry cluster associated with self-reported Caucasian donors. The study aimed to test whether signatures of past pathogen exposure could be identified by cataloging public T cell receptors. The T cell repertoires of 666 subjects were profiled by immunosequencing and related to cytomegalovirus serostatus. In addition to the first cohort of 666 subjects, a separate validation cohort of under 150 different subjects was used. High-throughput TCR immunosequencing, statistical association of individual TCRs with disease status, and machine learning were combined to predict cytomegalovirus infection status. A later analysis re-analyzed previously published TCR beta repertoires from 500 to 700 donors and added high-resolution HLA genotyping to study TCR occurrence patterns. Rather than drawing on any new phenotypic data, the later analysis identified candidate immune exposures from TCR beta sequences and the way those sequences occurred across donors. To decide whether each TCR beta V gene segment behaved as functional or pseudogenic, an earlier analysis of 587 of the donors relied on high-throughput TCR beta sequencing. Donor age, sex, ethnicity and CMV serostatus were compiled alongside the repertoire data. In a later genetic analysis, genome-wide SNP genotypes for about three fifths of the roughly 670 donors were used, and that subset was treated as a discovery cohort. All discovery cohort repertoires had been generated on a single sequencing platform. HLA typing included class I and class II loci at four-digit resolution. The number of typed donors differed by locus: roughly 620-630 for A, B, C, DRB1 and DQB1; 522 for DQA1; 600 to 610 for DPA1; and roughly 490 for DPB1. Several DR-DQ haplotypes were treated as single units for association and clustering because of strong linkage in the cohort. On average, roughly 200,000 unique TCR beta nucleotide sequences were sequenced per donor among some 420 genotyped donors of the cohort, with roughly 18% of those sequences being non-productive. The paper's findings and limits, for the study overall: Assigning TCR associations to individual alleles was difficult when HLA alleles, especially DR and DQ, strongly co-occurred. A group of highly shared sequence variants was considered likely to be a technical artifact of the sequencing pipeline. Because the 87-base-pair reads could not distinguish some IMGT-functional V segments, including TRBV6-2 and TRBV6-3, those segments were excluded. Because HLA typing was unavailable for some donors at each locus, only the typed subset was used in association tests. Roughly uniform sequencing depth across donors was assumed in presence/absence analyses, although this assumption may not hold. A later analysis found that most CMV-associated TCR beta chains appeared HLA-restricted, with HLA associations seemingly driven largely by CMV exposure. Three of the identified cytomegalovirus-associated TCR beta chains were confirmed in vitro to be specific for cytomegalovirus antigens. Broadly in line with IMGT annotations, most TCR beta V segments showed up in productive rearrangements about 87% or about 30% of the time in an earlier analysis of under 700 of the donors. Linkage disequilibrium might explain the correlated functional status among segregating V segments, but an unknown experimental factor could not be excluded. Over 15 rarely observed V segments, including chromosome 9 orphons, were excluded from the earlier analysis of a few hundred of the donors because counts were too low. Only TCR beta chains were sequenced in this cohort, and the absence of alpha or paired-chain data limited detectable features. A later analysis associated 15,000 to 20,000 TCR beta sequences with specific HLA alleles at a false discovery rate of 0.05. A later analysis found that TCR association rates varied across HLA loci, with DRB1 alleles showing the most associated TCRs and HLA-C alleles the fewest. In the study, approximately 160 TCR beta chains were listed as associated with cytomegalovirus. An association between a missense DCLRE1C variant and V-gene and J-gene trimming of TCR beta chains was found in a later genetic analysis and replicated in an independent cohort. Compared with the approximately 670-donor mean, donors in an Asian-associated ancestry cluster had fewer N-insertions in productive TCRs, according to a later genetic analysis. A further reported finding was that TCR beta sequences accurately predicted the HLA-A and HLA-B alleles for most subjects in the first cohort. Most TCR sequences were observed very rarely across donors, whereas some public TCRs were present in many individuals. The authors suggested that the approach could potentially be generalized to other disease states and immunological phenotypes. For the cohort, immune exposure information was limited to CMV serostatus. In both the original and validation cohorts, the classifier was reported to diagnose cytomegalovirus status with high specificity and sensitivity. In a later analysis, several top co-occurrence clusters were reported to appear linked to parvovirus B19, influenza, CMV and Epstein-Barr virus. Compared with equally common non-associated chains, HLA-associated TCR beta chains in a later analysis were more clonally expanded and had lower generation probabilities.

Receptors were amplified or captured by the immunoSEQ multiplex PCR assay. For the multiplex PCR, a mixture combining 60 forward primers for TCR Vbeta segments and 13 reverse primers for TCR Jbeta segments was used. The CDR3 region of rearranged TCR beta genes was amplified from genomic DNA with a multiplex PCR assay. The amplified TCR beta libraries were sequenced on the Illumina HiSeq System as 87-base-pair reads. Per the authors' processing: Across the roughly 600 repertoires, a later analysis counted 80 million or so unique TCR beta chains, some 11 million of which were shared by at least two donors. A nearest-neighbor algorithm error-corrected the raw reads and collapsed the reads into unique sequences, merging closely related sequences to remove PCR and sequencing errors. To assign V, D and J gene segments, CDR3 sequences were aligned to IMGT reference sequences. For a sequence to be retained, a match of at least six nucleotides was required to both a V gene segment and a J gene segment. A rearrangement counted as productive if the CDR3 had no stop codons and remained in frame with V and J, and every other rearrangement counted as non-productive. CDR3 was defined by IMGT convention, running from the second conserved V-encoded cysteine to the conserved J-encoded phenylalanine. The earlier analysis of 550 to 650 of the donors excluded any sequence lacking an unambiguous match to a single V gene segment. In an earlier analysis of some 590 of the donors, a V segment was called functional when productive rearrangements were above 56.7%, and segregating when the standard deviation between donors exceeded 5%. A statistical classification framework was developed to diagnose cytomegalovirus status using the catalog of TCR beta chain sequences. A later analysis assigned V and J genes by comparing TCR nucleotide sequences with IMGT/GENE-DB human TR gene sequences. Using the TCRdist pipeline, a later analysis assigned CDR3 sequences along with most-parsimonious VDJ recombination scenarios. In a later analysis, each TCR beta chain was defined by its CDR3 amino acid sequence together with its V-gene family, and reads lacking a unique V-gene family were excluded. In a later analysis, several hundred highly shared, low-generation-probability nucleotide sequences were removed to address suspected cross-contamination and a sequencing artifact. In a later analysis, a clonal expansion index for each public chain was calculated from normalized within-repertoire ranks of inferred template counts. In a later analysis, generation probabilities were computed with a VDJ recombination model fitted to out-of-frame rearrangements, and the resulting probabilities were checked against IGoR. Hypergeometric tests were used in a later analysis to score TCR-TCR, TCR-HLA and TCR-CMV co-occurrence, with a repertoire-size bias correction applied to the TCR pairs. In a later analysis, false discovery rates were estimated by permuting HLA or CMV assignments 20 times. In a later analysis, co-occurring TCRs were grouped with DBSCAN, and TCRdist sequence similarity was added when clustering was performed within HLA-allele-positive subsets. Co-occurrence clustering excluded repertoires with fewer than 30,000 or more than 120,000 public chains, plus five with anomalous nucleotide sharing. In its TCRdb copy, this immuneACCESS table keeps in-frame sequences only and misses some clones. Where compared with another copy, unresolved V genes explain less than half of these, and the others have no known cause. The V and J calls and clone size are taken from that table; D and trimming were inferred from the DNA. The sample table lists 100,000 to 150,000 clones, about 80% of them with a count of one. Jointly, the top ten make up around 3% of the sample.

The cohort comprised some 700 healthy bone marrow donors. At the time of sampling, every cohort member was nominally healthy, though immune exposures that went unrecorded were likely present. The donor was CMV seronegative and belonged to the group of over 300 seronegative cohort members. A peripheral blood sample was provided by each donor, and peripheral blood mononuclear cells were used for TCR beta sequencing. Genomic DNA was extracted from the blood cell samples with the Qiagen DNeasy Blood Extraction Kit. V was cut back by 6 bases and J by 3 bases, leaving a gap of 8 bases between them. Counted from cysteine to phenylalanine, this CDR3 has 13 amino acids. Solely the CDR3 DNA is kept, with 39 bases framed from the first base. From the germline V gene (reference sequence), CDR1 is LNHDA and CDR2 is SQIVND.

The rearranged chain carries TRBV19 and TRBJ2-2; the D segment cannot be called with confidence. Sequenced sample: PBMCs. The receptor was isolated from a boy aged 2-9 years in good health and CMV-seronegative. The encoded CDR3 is CASSPRDTGELFF. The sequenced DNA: TGTGCCAGTAGCCCCCGGGACACCGGGGAGCTGTTTTTT.